Given below is one T cell receptor (beta chain) in context. CDR1 is LNHDA and CDR2 is SQIVND in the germline V gene (reference sequence). V was shortened by 1 base and J by 10 bases, with 11 bases between the two germline ends. This CDR3 has 14 residues. The data were taken from a study of blood T cell repertoires in COVID-19. Study-wide background: PBMCs, B-cell-depleted T cells, or T cells were the source of the cDNA or gDNA that made up the material.

Original processing methods: How many nucleated cells were present was estimated from reference gene primer amplification. This table comes from immunoSEQ multiplex PCR, and its TCRdb copy is limited to in-frame clones, with some not included. The V and J calls and clone size were taken over from that table, and D and trimming were inferred from the DNA. This table holds approximately 130,000 clones, 80% to 90% found once. Sequences were obtained from peripheral blood. This receptor was taken from a man older than 75 with active or convalescent COVID-19. V and J are TRBV19 and TRBJ1-6; no definite D call. The CDR3 DNA sequence: TGTGCCAGTAGTATAGGTGGACTGGACTCACCCCTCCACTTT. Amino acid sequence: CASSIGGLDSPLHF.